This TCR beta chain stems from a study of T cells in localized non-small cell lung cancer. This table comes from immunoSEQ multiplex PCR, and its TCRdb copy is limited to in-frame clones, with some not included. This table has 15,000 or so clones, roughly 87% appearing once. There are 19 residues in the CDR3. With 4 bases removed from V and 0 bases from J, the gap between germline ends came to 22 bases. The germline V gene encodes CDR1 SGHTA and CDR2 FQGNSA. The sequenced sample was peripheral blood mononuclear cells, obtained before any cancer treatment. The receptor was derived from a man aged 35 to 69 with stage III lung adenocarcinoma. The genes are TRBV7-2 and TRBJ2-4; D is possibly TRBD1 (7 bases). CDR3 in amino acids: CASSWGSAGGKIAKNIQYF. CDR3 DNA sequence: TGTGCCAGCAGCTGGGGATCTGCAGGGGGGAAAATAGCCAAAAACATTCAGTACTTC.